This paragraph reports one T cell receptor beta chain. There are 17 residues in the CDR3. CDR1 and CDR2 from the germline V gene are MNHEY and SMNVEV (reference sequence). The sample originates from a study of monozygotic twins with inflammatory bowel disease. One entry per CDR3 protein, without DNA, is what TCRdb gives after re-calling the 5' RACE reads. Its listing shows 400,000 or so distinct CDR3 sequences. The genes are TRBV27 and TRBJ1-3; with no DNA, the TCRdb D assignment of TRBD1 cannot be verified. The sequence derives from a human donor with ulcerative colitis or Crohn's disease, or a healthy co-twin of an affected twin (not recorded which). The sample consisted of blood. CDR3: CASSLSPPGHSGNTIYF.